These 22 T cell receptor beta chains came from one sample sequenced in a study of cytomegalovirus exposure and HLA in healthy donors. Primers included in the PCR were 60 Vbeta and 13 Jbeta primers. Only in-frame clones appear in the TCRdb table, and some are missing; sequencing was by immunoSEQ multiplex PCR. Of roughly 100,000 clones listed, nearly 15% are singletons. The sample taken for sequencing was PBMCs. These receptors all stem from a female donor in good health and CMV-seronegative.

The rearrangement uses TRBV4-3 and TRBJ2-7, with TRBD1 matching 9 bases. CDR1 and CDR2 (germline): LGHNA, YSLEER. J was trimmed by 5 bases and V by 2 bases; bases with no gene match: 7. The CDR3 extends over 15 amino acids. The chain's CDR3 is CASSQTNRGPDEQYF. CDR3 nucleotides: TGCGCCAGCAGCCAAACAAACAGGGGGCCAGACGAGCAGTACTTC.

This clone was detected a few times. The chain recombines TRBV10-3 with TRBJ2-7; 8 bases fit TRBD1. The CDR3 has 13 residues. V shed 10 bases and J 0 bases; nucleotides not matched to a gene: 5. Germline loops: CDR1 ENHRY, CDR2 SYGVKD. The CDR3 loop is CATTGTGSYEQYF. In nucleotides, the CDR3 is TGTGCCACAACCGGGACAGGCTCCTACGAGCAGTACTTC.

This chain connects TRBV5-1 to TRBJ1-4, with 7 bases identical to TRBD1. Germline loops: CDR1 SGHRS, CDR2 YFSETQ. V shed 2 bases, J shed 0 bases, and the junction held 1 base outside the gene matches. This CDR3 has 15 residues. The CDR3: CASSLGTATNEKLFF. In nucleotides, the CDR3 is TGCGCCAGCAGCTTAGGGACAGCAACTAATGAAAAACTGTTTTTT.

This clone was detected only a few times. Here the CDR3 reads CASSPPGLAGQDTQYF. CDR3 sequence (DNA): TGTGCCAGCAGCCCACCGGGACTAGCGGGGCAAGATACGCAGTATTTT. This chain joins TRBV9 and TRBJ2-3; 13 bases align to TRBD2. Trimming removed 4 bases from V and 5 bases from J; junction bases left unmatched: 7. This CDR3 has 16 amino acids. Germline V gene lookup returns CDR1 SGDLS and CDR2 YYNGEE.

The chain is built from TRBV29-1 and TRBJ2-7; 9 bases are a match to TRBD2. Germline values: CDR1 SQVTM, CDR2 ANQGSEA. The junction had 3 bases not matched to a gene; V was cut back by 6 bases and J by 3 bases. This CDR3 is 12 amino acids long. The CDR3 DNA reads as TGCAGCGTGCAGCGGGGGGTCTACGAGCAGTACTTC. It yields the protein CSVQRGVYEQYF.

The chain recombines TRBV11-2 with TRBJ1-2; TRBD1 is a possible D gene (6 bases). V was pared by 5 bases and J by 8 bases, with 18 bases between. Germline lookup yields CDR1 SGHAT and CDR2 FQNNGV. The CDR3 is 14 amino acids. CDR3 nucleotide sequence: TGTGCCAGCAGCCCCACATACACAGGGCCCGGCTACACCTTC. It specifies CASSPTYTGPGYTF.

This sequence joins TRBV5-6 and TRBJ1-2, with D possibly TRBD1 on 5 matching bases. CDR1 and CDR2 from the germline V gene are SGHDT and YYEEEE. Trimming removed 4 bases at V and 0 bases at J, with 10 bases between. This CDR3 contains 14 residues. The CDR3 protein is CASSRQLTNYGYTF. The DNA for the CDR3 is TGTGCCAGCAGCCGACAGTTAACTAACTATGGCTACACCTTC. Complete variable domain (other parts from reference TRBV5-6 and TRBJ1-2): DAGVTQSPTHLIKTRGQQVTLRCSPKSGHDTVSWYQQALGQGPQFIFQYYEEEERQRGNFPDRFSGHQFPNYSSELNVNALLLGDSALYLCASSRQLTNYGYTFGSGTRLTVV.

This clone was counted between two and nine times. The V call is TRBV29-1, the J call TRBJ2-3, with TRBD1 matching 9 bases. Germline V gene data show CDR1 as SQVTM and CDR2 as ANQGSEA. CDR3 length equals 16 residues. Germline trimming cut 1 base from V and 3 bases from J; bases unmatched to any gene: 8. In DNA form, the CDR3 reads TGCAGCGTTGAAGGGGGGACAGGGTACCCGACAGATACGCAGTATTTT. This codes for CSVEGGTGYPTDTQYF.

This clone was detected a few times. V gene TRBV12-5 combines with J gene TRBJ1-2, with 8 bases lining up with TRBD1. V dropped 1 base and J dropped 5; count of bases not matched to a gene: 6. Looked up from germline, CDR1 is LGHNT and CDR2 is FRNRAP. The CDR3 has 15 amino acids. CDR3 amino acids: CASGLDRTGMYGYTF. In DNA, the CDR3 is TGTGCTAGTGGTTTGGACCGGACAGGGATGTATGGCTACACCTTC.

This clone was seen a few times. The V call is TRBV19, the J call TRBJ1-2; D is undetermined. The germline gives CDR1 LNHDA, CDR2 SQIVND (reference sequence). This CDR3 is built from 13 residues. Trimming left V 3 bases short and J 3 bases short, with 8 bases between. The CDR3 loop reads CASSIDGDYGYTF. CDR3 DNA sequence: TGTGCCAGTAGTATTGACGGAGACTATGGCTACACCTTC.

The chain joins TRBV7-2 to TRBJ1-2, with 7 positions matching TRBD1. Germline V gene data show CDR1 as SGHTA and CDR2 as FQGNSA. The CDR3 spans 14 residues. V shed 3 bases, J shed 7 bases, and the junction held 8 bases outside the gene matches. The CDR3 DNA follows: TGTGCCAGCAGCTTGGGACAGCGGACGAGTGGCTACACCTTC. It codes for CASSLGQRTSGYTF.

The CDR3 loop is CASRGDLGWQYNEQFF. The CDR3 DNA reads as TGTGCCAGCAGGGGGGACTTGGGTTGGCAATACAATGAGCAGTTCTTC. The V call is TRBV6-6, the J call TRBJ2-1, with a possible D match to TRBD2 (6 bases). Germline-derived CDR1 and CDR2 are MNHNY and SVGAGI (reference sequence). This CDR3 is 16 amino acids long. Trimming cost V 6 bases and J 4 bases, with 19 bases left between them.

The sample holds a few counts of this clone. V gene TRBV9 combines with J gene TRBJ1-1; 7 bases are a match to TRBD1. CDR3 length: 16 amino acids. Unmatched junction bases numbered 14, after V lost 3 bases and J lost 6 bases. Per the germline V gene, CDR1 is SGDLS and CDR2 is YYNGEE. The CDR3 sequence is CASSARGTEPRSEAFF. Here the CDR3 DNA reads TGTGCCAGCAGCGCTAGGGGGACAGAGCCCCGTTCTGAAGCTTTCTTT.

This clone was found a few times. V and J are TRBV25-1 and TRBJ1-2; D call uncertain. The CDR3 totals 17 residues. Trimming took off 3 bases at V and 4 bases at J, with 21 bases between the two ends. Per the germline V gene, CDR1 is MGHDK and CDR2 is SYGVNS. CDR3 DNA sequence: TGTGCCAGCAGTGACCCCTCCTCTGGCAGCGAAAGCTATGGCTACACCTTC. Protein: CASSDPSSGSESYGYTF.

V and J are TRBV10-2 and TRBJ1-5; 9 bases align to TRBD1. Looked up from germline, CDR1 is WSHSY and CDR2 is SAAADI. The V gene end was trimmed by 2 bases and the J gene end by 5 bases; junction bases not matched to a gene: 4. This CDR3 has 15 amino acids. CDR3 in amino acids: CASSEPDRGYQPQHF. The DNA for the CDR3 is TGCGCCAGCAGTGAGCCCGACAGGGGGTATCAGCCCCAGCATTTT.

This clone has only a few counts. The V and J genes are TRBV7-2 and TRBJ2-2, with TRBD2 matching over 15 bases. The V gene end was trimmed by 5 bases and the J gene end by 4 bases; junction bases not matched to a gene: 5. The CDR3 runs to 17 residues. Germline assignment: CDR1 SGHTA and CDR2 FQGNSA. The CDR3 DNA reads as TGTGCCAGCAGCCGGAGGGGACTAGCGGGAGGCACCGGGGAGCTGTTTTTT. Its translation: CASSRRGLAGGTGELFF.

This clone was seen only a few times. This chain joins TRBV7-2 and TRBJ1-1, with D perhaps TRBD1 (6 bases). Germline CDR1 reads SGHTA; CDR2 reads FQGNSA. This CDR3 comprises 15 residues. V lost 3 bases and J lost 4, with 15 bases in between. CDR3 nucleotide sequence: TGTGCCAGCAGCTTCCCTACAGGGCGCGGCACTGAAGCTTTCTTT. Amino acid sequence: CASSFPTGRGTEAFF.

With regard to this clone: The identical CDR3 is also encoded by other nucleotide sequences in the sample. This chain links TRBV6-1 with TRBJ1-2, with a weak D call TRBD1 (5 bases). This CDR3 region has 15 residues. V shed 1 base and J shed 11 bases, with 20 bases lying between them. Per the germline V gene, CDR1 is MNHNS and CDR2 is SASEGT. The CDR3 DNA reads as TGTGCCAGCAGTGAAGGAATCGGGGGAAGAGGTGGGTACACCTTC. Its protein product is CASSEGIGGRGGYTF.

The chain links TRBV10-3 to TRBJ1-2, with D possibly matching TRBD1 (5 bases). V was cut by 3 bases and J by 8 bases, with 16 bases left in between. CDR1 and CDR2 (germline): ENHRY, SYGVKD. The length of the CDR3 is 14 residues. Here the CDR3 DNA reads TGTGCCATCAGTGAACCACTAACAGGCGCAGGCTACACCTTC. As protein: CAISEPLTGAGYTF.

This clone was found a few times. This chain links TRBV28 with TRBJ2-1, with TRBD2 identical over 7 bases. The CDR3 covers 15 residues. CDR1 MDHEN and CDR2 SYDVKM come from the germline V gene. The trim removed 2 bases at V and 8 bases at J, leaving 9 bases unmatched. The chain's CDR3 is CASSLLAGRADEQFF. CDR3 bases: TGTGCCAGCAGTTTACTGGCAGGGAGGGCCGATGAGCAGTTCTTC.

The gene calls are TRBV25-1 and TRBJ1-5, with a weak D call TRBD1 (5 bases). This CDR3 region has 14 residues. Between the trimmed V and J ends, which lost 1 base and 3 bases, there was a span of 7 bases. Looked up from germline, CDR1 is MGHDK and CDR2 is SYGVNS. CDR3 nucleotide sequence: TGTGCCAGCAGTGAATGGGGGGACAATCAGCCCCAGCATTTT. It codes for CASSEWGDNQPQHF.

The chain employs TRBV28 and TRBJ1-5, with a possible D match to TRBD1 (5 bases). V lost 7 bases and J 6 bases, leaving 19 bases between the germline ends. The CDR3 has 15 residues. Germline CDR1 and CDR2: MDHEN and SYDVKM. The chain's CDR3 is CASTTMGRGGQPQHF. CDR3 in DNA: TGTGCCAGCACTACAATGGGGAGGGGCGGTCAGCCCCAGCATTTT.